What follows are 6 T cell receptor beta chains derived from one specimen sequenced in a study of blood T cell repertoires in COVID-19. Assay used: immunoSEQ multiplex PCR; TCRdb lists only in-frame clones, some missing. The sample records about 100,000 clones, about 88% being singletons. Input material: peripheral blood. The source of these receptors is a woman aged 80 or older with acute or convalescent COVID-19.

V usage is TRBV18 and J usage is TRBJ1-3, with no clear D. The CDR3 has 17 residues. V was trimmed by 5 bases and J by 4 bases, leaving 21 bases between them. The germline V gene encodes CDR1 KGHSH and CDR2 LQKENI. The CDR3 region is CASSSQTPIGRGNTIYF. CDR3 DNA sequence: TGTGCCAGCTCATCCCAGACCCCAATAGGGAGAGGAAACACCATATATTTT.

The rearrangement uses TRBV7-9 and TRBJ2-5; D perhaps matches TRBD1 (6 bases). The ends were cut back, 6 bases at V and 3 bases at J, with 23 bases in the middle. There are 17 residues in the CDR3. The germline V gene has CDR1 SEHNR and CDR2 FQNEAQ (reference sequence). CDR3 coding DNA: TGTGCCAGCAGTTTTCCCCTTGGACAGTACAAGGAAGAGACCCAGTACTTC. This encodes CASSFPLGQYKEETQYF.

This clone has only one observation. The gene calls are TRBV4-2 and TRBJ2-2, with 7 bases aligning to TRBD2. This CDR3 comprises 16 residues. V was pared by 6 bases and J by 2 bases, with 9 bases of the junction left unmatched. Looked up from germline, CDR1 is LGHNA and CDR2 is YNFKEQ. CDR3 sequence (DNA): TGTGCCAGCAGTACAACCGGGACTACTAACACCGGGGAGCTGTTTTTT. Amino acid sequence: CASSTTGTTNTGELFF.

V usage is TRBV15 and J usage is TRBJ2-1, with D tentatively TRBD2 (5 bases). Per germline, CDR1 LNHNV and CDR2 YYDKDF (reference sequence). The CDR3 consists of 16 residues. Between the trimmed V and J ends, which lost 6 bases and 4 bases, there was a span of 19 bases. This CDR3 is CATSQVQEVAYNEQFF. CDR3 coding DNA: TGTGCCACCAGTCAAGTCCAGGAGGTCGCTTACAATGAGCAGTTCTTC.

The chain recombines TRBV6-5 with TRBJ1-6; perhaps TRBD1 as D (5 bases). CDR3 size: 15 residues. The V and J ends lost 5 bases and 10 bases respectively, with 18 bases between them. The V gene's germline CDR1 is MNHEY and CDR2 SVGAGI. The CDR3 protein is CASSTLTVNSSPLHF. CDR3 bases: TGTGCCAGCAGTACACTGACAGTCAACTCCTCACCCCTCCACTTT.

This clone has just a few counts. The rearrangement joins TRBV10-3 to TRBJ1-2; 9 positions agree with TRBD1. This CDR3 region has 15 residues. Germline V gene sequence: CDR1 ENHRY, CDR2 SYGVKD. V trimming: 6 bases; J trimming: 7 bases; junction bases outside the gene matches: 12. This chain's CDR3 is CAISKQGADGRGYTF. The CDR3 nucleotides are TGTGCCATCAGCAAACAGGGGGCGGACGGCCGTGGCTACACCTTC.